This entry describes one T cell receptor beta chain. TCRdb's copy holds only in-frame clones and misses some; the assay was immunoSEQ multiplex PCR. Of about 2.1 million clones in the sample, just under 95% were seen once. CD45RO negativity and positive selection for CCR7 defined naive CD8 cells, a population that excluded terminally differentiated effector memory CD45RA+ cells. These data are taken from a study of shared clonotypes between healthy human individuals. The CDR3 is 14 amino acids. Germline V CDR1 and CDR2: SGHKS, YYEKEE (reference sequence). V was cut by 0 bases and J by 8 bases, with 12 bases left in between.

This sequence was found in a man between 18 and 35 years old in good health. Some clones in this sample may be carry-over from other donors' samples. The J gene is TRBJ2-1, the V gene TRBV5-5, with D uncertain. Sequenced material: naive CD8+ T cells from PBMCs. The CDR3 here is CASSLGDPLHEQFF. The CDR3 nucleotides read TGTGCCAGCAGCTTGGGAGACCCCCTCCATGAGCAGTTCTTC.